These T cell receptor beta chains were read from a single sample in a study of graft-versus-host responses after intestinal transplantation. Their antigens are not known. The protocol was immunoSEQ multiplex PCR, while the TCRdb copy is restricted to in-frame clones and leaves out a portion. Among about 120,000 clones listed, 95% were seen once. The source was unstimulated CD8+ T cells sorted from spleen or lymph node cells, collected before intestinal transplant. Receptors were obtained from a human donor who received an intestinal transplant. The CDR3 runs from the conserved cysteine through the conserved F or W. D genes are given only for firm matches. Clone sizes are given selectively: once, few, many, or a class where the clone is expanded.

clone_size d_call j_call v_call cdr3_aa cdr3_nt
. . TRBJ1-1 TRBV7-9 CASSPSFLGNTEAFF TGTGCCAGCAGCCCATCGTTCCTTGGGAACACTGAAGCTTTCTTT
. . TRBJ2-7 TRBV4-1 CASSHPGRRSYEQYF TGCGCCAGCAGCCATCCGGGACGTCGCTCCTACGAGCAGTACTTC
. TRBD2 TRBJ2-1 TRBV19 CASSSSGTIYEQFF TGTGCCAGTAGTAGCTCCGGGACTATCTATGAGCAGTTCTTC
. . TRBJ2-2 TRBV4-2 CASSTREYTGELFF TGTGCCAGCAGCACCAGGGAATACACCGGGGAGCTGTTTTTT
. TRBD1 TRBJ2-7 TRBV5-4 CASRPGTGLSYEQYF TGTGCCAGCAGACCAGGGACAGGCCTTTCCTACGAGCAGTACTTC
. . TRBJ2-7 TRBV4-1 CASSQVKSYEQYF TGCGCCAGCAGCCAAGTTAAGTCCTACGAGCAGTACTTC
. TRBD2 TRBJ2-1 TRBV19 CASSIGTSGEQFF TGTGCCAGTAGTATAGGGACTAGCGGTGAGCAGTTCTTC
. . TRBJ2-1 TRBV29-1 CSVQGTLSEQFF TGCAGCGTTCAAGGGACTCTATCTGAGCAGTTCTTC
. . TRBJ1-2 TRBV27 CASSLSDGGYGYTF TGTGCCAGCAGTTTATCGGATGGGGGATATGGCTACACCTTC
few . TRBJ1-2 TRBV25-1 CASSPPLDSDRGYTF TGTGCCAGCAGCCCTCCCCTGGACAGCGACCGGGGCTACACCTTC
. TRBD1 TRBJ2-2 TRBV9 CASSVRQGADGELFF TGTGCCAGCAGCGTCAGACAGGGGGCCGACGGGGAGCTGTTTTTT
. . TRBJ2-7 TRBV29-1 CSVGRTDSYEQYF TGCAGCGTTGGGAGGACAGACTCCTACGAGCAGTACTTC
. . TRBJ2-7 TRBV29-1 CSVASPYEQYF TGCAGCGTTGCCAGCCCATACGAGCAGTACTTC
. . TRBJ2-3 TRBV6-5 CASSYSTGADTQYF TGTGCCAGCAGTTACTCGACAGGAGCAGATACGCAGTATTTT
. . TRBJ2-1 TRBV11-3 CASSPPERQSGNEQFF TGTGCCAGCAGCCCCCCTGAGCGCCAGTCGGGGAATGAGCAGTTCTTC
. . TRBJ2-7 TRBV13 CASSLRETEQYF TGTGCCAGCAGCTTAAGGGAAACCGAGCAGTACTTC
. . TRBJ2-1 TRBV27 CASSFINEQFF TGTGCCAGCAGTTTCATAAATGAGCAGTTCTTC
once . TRBJ2-7 TRBV20-1 CSATGTDQYF TGCAGTGCCACGGGGACTGATCAGTACTTC
. TRBD2 TRBJ2-7 TRBV27 CASRLTSGREQYF TGTGCCAGCAGGTTGACTAGCGGGAGGGAGCAGTACTTC
. . TRBJ2-7 TRBV7-6 CASSSGAAYEQYF TGTGCCAGCAGCTCGGGAGCGGCCTACGAGCAGTACTTC
. . TRBJ2-5 TRBV6-5 CASSYSGGMMETQYF TGTGCCAGCAGTTACTCTGGCGGGATGATGGAGACCCAGTACTTC
. . TRBJ2-5 TRBV13 CASSLGGQYQETQYF TGTGCCAGCAGCTTGGGGGGCCAGTACCAAGAGACCCAGTACTTC
. . TRBJ1-1 TRBV9 CASSERGNENTEAFF TGTGCCAGCAGCGAGAGGGGGAACGAAAACACTGAAGCTTTCTTT
. TRBD1 TRBJ2-7 TRBV6-1 CASSEGLTGAYEQYF TGTGCCAGCAGTGAAGGGTTGACAGGGGCCTACGAGCAGTACTTC
. TRBD2 TRBJ2-1 TRBV7-9 CASSDLAGGPYNEQFF TGTGCCAGCAGCGACTTAGCGGGAGGGCCTTACAATGAGCAGTTCTTC
. TRBD2 TRBJ2-7 TRBV28 CASSQITSGYEQYF TGTGCCAGCAGCCAGATAACTAGCGGCTACGAGCAGTACTTC
. TRBD2 TRBJ2-7 TRBV19 CASSALAGADEQYF TGTGCCAGTAGCGCCCTAGCGGGAGCGGACGAGCAGTACTTC
. TRBD2 TRBJ2-7 TRBV9 CASSASPGLAVYEQYF TGTGCCAGCAGCGCATCTCCGGGACTAGCGGTCTACGAGCAGTACTTC
. TRBD2 TRBJ2-7 TRBV27 CASSLWLAGEEQYF TGTGCCAGCAGTTTATGGCTAGCGGGAGAAGAGCAGTACTTC
once . TRBJ1-1 TRBV6-1 CASSEWVRGNTEAFF TGTGCCAGCAGTGAATGGGTCAGGGGGAACACTGAAGCTTTCTTT
. TRBD1 TRBJ2-7 TRBV29-1 CSVGWTGGYEQYF TGCAGCGTTGGCTGGACAGGTGGCTACGAGCAGTACTTC
. . TRBJ2-7 TRBV11-3 CASSLVPGYEQYF TGTGCCAGCAGCTTAGTCCCAGGCTACGAGCAGTACTTC
once . TRBJ2-7 TRBV6-5 CASSYSKVFYEQYF TGTGCCAGCAGTTACTCGAAGGTTTTCTACGAGCAGTACTTC
. . TRBJ2-7 TRBV7-7 CASSLAHGRYYEQYF TGTGCTAGCAGCTTAGCCCACGGACGATACTACGAGCAGTACTTC
once TRBD2 TRBJ2-7 TRBV19 CASSVTSGAYEQYF TGTGCCAGTAGTGTGACTAGCGGCGCCTACGAGCAGTACTTC
once TRBD2 TRBJ2-3 TRBV6-6 CASGNTAGGTDTQYF TGTGCCAGCGGCAACACTGCGGGAGGCACAGATACGCAGTATTTT
once . TRBJ1-5 TRBV10-3 CAISESGPNQPQHF TGTGCCATCAGTGAATCGGGGCCGAATCAGCCCCAGCATTTT
. . TRBJ1-3 TRBV2 CARRQYSGNTIYF TGTGCCCGCAGACAGTACTCTGGAAACACCATATATTTT
. . TRBJ2-7 TRBV19 CASSIGRPPYEQYF TGTGCCAGTAGTATCGGGAGACCCCCCTACGAGCAGTACTTC
. TRBD2 TRBJ2-1 TRBV7-9 CASSSPGLAQEDGEQFF TGTGCCAGCAGCTCCCCGGGACTAGCCCAGGAAGATGGTGAGCAGTTCTTC
. . TRBJ1-1 TRBV30 CAWSVIPWADTEAFF TGTGCCTGGAGTGTGATCCCATGGGCGGACACTGAAGCTTTCTTT